This T cell receptor (beta chain) was sequenced during a study of blood T cell repertoires in COVID-19. The wider study: Samples taken during acute and convalescent COVID-19 were collected in the United States, Italy and Spain.

Enrolled through a virtual design, the participants were between roughly 18 and 90 years of age and came from some 25 US areas. Clinical histories supplied by participants themselves formed the basis of cohort assignment. The authors' processing: For nucleated cells, counts were estimated from reference gene primer amplification. The repertoire was sequenced with immunoSEQ multiplex PCR; TCRdb's copy has only in-frame clones and lacks some. The V and J calls and clone size are taken from that table; D and trimming were inferred from the DNA. This sample yields 150,000 to 200,000 clones, of which approximately 80% are seen a single time; more than 10% belongs to the top ten. The CDR3 covers 15 residues. Germline-derived CDR1 and CDR2 are SGHRS and YFSETQ. V lost 0 bases and J 7 bases, leaving 17 bases between the germline ends.

This receptor was identified in a man aged 50-59 years who had recovered from COVID-19. The V gene is TRBV5-1, the J gene TRBJ2-7, with a tentative D call TRBD1 (5 bases). The sequenced sample was PBMCs or T cells enriched from blood (not recorded which). The CDR3 loop is CASSLDPGFSWEQYF. In DNA form, the CDR3 reads TGCGCCAGCAGCTTGGATCCAGGGTTCTCCTGGGAGCAGTACTTC.